One sample yielded the 13 T cell receptor beta chains listed below, sequenced in a study of cytomegalovirus exposure and HLA in healthy donors. The PCR contained 60 Vbeta and 13 Jbeta primers. TCRdb's copy holds only in-frame clones and misses some; the assay was immunoSEQ multiplex PCR. The data show about 120,000 clones, about 80% seen once. Specimen: PBMCs. These receptors were obtained from a woman in her thirties or forties in good health and CMV-seropositive.

The chain joins TRBV5-6 to TRBJ2-7, with D perhaps TRBD1 (6 bases). Germline CDR1 is SGHDT and CDR2 is YYEEEE. The V gene lost 1 base and the J gene lost 1 base, with 9 bases spanning the gap. The CDR3 sequence is 14 residues long. CDR3 amino acids: CASSLPGVSYEQYF. The CDR3 DNA is TGTGCCAGCAGCTTGCCAGGGGTTTCCTACGAGCAGTACTTC.

The sample holds a few counts of this clone. This chain joins TRBV19 and TRBJ2-2; tentatively, D is TRBD1 (5 bases). The CDR3 is 14 residues long. V lost 5 bases to trimming and J lost 3 bases, with 10 bases between them. CDR1 and CDR2 (germline): LNHDA, SQIVND (reference sequence). The chain's CDR3 is CASSWQGDTGELFF. The CDR3 DNA is TGTGCCAGTAGTTGGCAGGGCGACACCGGGGAGCTGTTTTTT.

This clone was seen only a few times. CDR3 residues: CASSEPDRAPNEQYF. As DNA, the CDR3 is TGTGCCAGCAGTGAACCCGACAGGGCCCCCAACGAGCAGTACTTC. V gene TRBV25-1 combines with J gene TRBJ2-7, with 7 bases matching TRBD1. Germline-derived CDR1 and CDR2 are MGHDK and SYGVNS. The CDR3 length is 15 residues. V lost 2 bases, J lost 5 bases, and 9 bases stayed unmatched.

This clone has only one observation. V usage is TRBV5-1 and J usage is TRBJ2-3; D may be TRBD2 (6 bases). Deletions cut 4 bases from V and 1 base from J, with 16 bases between. Looked up from germline, CDR1 is SGHRS and CDR2 is YFSETQ. This CDR3 region has 16 residues. The CDR3 sequence is CASSPGTQTRTDTQYF. CDR3 coding DNA: TGCGCCAGCAGCCCCGGGACTCAAACCCGCACAGATACGCAGTATTTT.

V is TRBV18 and J is TRBJ2-2; no clear D gene. CDR3 size: 16 residues. V lost 2 bases and J lost 0, with 10 bases in between. Germline V lookup: CDR1 KGHSH, CDR2 LQKENI. The CDR3, as DNA: TGTGCCAGCTCACCAGGGCCACGCGCGAACACCGGGGAGCTGTTTTTT. It specifies CASSPGPRANTGELFF.

This clone turned up a few times. The V gene is TRBV4-3, the J gene TRBJ2-3, with D possibly TRBD2 on 6 matching bases. CDR1 is LGHNA, CDR2 YSLEER, per germline. V was cut by 0 bases and J by 1 base, with 14 bases left in between. The CDR3 runs to 17 residues. The CDR3 coding sequence is TGCGCCAGCAGCCAAGATCTTGGGGCTAGCGGCACAGATACGCAGTATTTT. Its protein product is CASSQDLGASGTDTQYF.

This chain uses TRBV7-2 with TRBJ2-1, with a weak D call TRBD2 (6 bases). This CDR3 has 15 residues. CDR1 is SGHTA, CDR2 FQGNSA, per germline. V lost 0 bases and J lost 6, with 12 bases in between. The CDR3 sequence is CASSLAPRGSNEQFF. The CDR3 region has the DNA TGTGCCAGCAGCTTAGCGCCCCGGGGGAGCAATGAGCAGTTCTTC.

The chain joins TRBV6-6 to TRBJ2-7; 10 nucleotides agree with TRBD2. CDR1 and CDR2 from the germline V gene are MNHNY and SVGAGI (reference sequence). Trimming took 2 bases from V and 3 from J; bases not matched to a gene: 4. This CDR3 has 15 residues. The CDR3 here is CASSYDSGRLYEQYF. The CDR3 nucleotides read TGTGCCAGCAGTTACGATAGCGGGAGGCTCTACGAGCAGTACTTC.

This chain links TRBV27 with TRBJ2-2; 8 bases line up with TRBD1. Trimming removed 4 bases from V and 7 bases from J; junction bases left unmatched: 8. The CDR3 runs to 15 residues. CDR1 is MNHEY and CDR2 is SMNVEV in the germline V gene (reference sequence). The CDR3 loop reads CASSSRQGNIGELFF. CDR3 DNA: TGTGCCAGCAGTTCCCGACAGGGGAATATCGGGGAGCTGTTTTTT.

This clone was observed a handful of times. J is TRBJ2-3 and V is TRBV5-1, with a weak D call TRBD2 (7 bases). Germline CDR1 reads SGHRS; CDR2 reads YFSETQ. V was cut by 0 bases and J by 5 bases, with 13 bases left in between. CDR3 length equals 15 residues. The CDR3 sequence is CASSLVGGDQDTQYF. In DNA, the CDR3 is TGCGCCAGCAGCTTGGTAGGGGGGGATCAAGATACGCAGTATTTT.

This clone was observed once. This sequence joins TRBV30 and TRBJ1-5; TRBD1 agrees at 8 bases. V lost 2 bases and J lost 5; bases outside the gene matches: 5. The CDR3 extends over 14 amino acids. The germline CDR1 and CDR2 sequences are GTSNPN and SVGIG (reference sequence). The CDR3 nucleotides read TGTGCCTGGAGTTTAGGACAGGGCTATCAGCCCCAGCATTTT. Translating it yields CAWSLGQGYQPQHF.

The genes are TRBV7-3 and TRBJ1-4; D not certain. The CDR3 runs 13 residues. Germline V gene lookup returns CDR1 SGHTA and CDR2 FQGTGA. V was cut by 5 bases and J by 0 bases, with 4 bases left in between. CDR3 residues: CASSAATNEKLFF. The CDR3, as DNA: TGTGCCAGCAGCGCAGCAACTAATGAAAAACTGTTTTTT.

V usage is TRBV19 and J usage is TRBJ2-5; 7 nucleotides line up with TRBD2. The J segment lost 5 bases and the V segment lost 2 bases, leaving 11 bases of the junction unmatched. Germline V CDR1 and CDR2: LNHDA, SQIVND (reference sequence). There are 16 residues in the CDR3. The CDR3 sequence: CASSISYGQGGETQYF. The CDR3, as DNA: TGTGCCAGTAGTATATCTTACGGGCAGGGAGGGGAGACCCAGTACTTC.